Following are 28 T cell receptor beta chains from one sample sequenced in a study of T-cell memory formation after mild COVID-19. From the 5' RACE reads, TCRdb called clonotypes with MiXCR, one entry per CDR3 protein. Of 400,000 to 500,000 distinct CDR3 sequences listed, approximately 24% are singletons. The sequenced sample was PBMCs or a T cell subset sorted from them (not recorded which). All receptors come from an adult woman who had mild COVID-19 (a few samples of this study predate the infection). Cell type and time point are not known.

In its sample, this clonotype was seen once. This chain connects TRBV20-1 to TRBJ1-6; 9 bases are shared with TRBD1. Germline trimming cut 3 bases from V and 3 bases from J; bases unmatched to any gene: 3. Germline V gene sequence: CDR1 DFQATT, CDR2 SNEGSKA (reference sequence). CDR3 length: 15 residues. The CDR3 nucleotides are TGCAGTGCTAGGGAGGGACAGGGCTATAATTCACCCCTCCACTTT. It encodes CSAREGQGYNSPLHF.

This chain links TRBV10-2 with TRBJ2-3, with TRBD2 matching over 10 bases. V lost 8 bases and J lost 1; bases outside the gene matches: 9. The CDR3 has 16 amino acids. Germline loops: CDR1 WSHSY, CDR2 SAAADI. CDR3 DNA: TGCGCCAGCTCCCCGGGGACTAGCGACCGCACAGATACGCAGTATTTT. Its protein is CASSPGTSDRTDTQYF.

Only one count was recorded for this clonotype. The CDR3 DNA reads as TGTGCCAGCAGCCCAGAAGGTAGCGGGGGACTCGATGACAATGAGCAGTTCTTC. Its translation is CASSPEGSGGLDDNEQFF. V is TRBV7-3 and J is TRBJ2-1; 9 nucleotides line up with TRBD2. This CDR3 spans 18 amino acids. V gave up 5 bases and J gave up 5 bases; unmatched junction bases: 16. CDR1 and CDR2 (germline): SGHTA, FQGTGA.

The J gene is TRBJ2-7, the V gene TRBV3-1, with 8 bases identical to TRBD1. The germline V gene has CDR1 LGHDT and CDR2 YNNKEL (reference sequence). V shed 4 bases, J shed 1 base, and the junction held 9 bases outside the gene matches. This CDR3 contains 16 residues. CDR3: CASSLTGTGKSYEQYF. CDR3 in DNA: TGTGCCAGCAGCCTAACCGGGACAGGAAAATCCTACGAGCAGTACTTC.

The CDR3 DNA sequence: TGCAGCGCCTCGGACGGCTCCTACGAGCAGTACTTC. Protein: CSASDGSYEQYF. This sequence joins TRBV29-1 and TRBJ2-7; D gene ambiguous. Trimming removed 7 bases from V and 0 bases from J, with 10 bases in between. Looked up from germline, CDR1 is SQVTM and CDR2 is ANQGSEA. The CDR3 sequence is 12 residues long.

Many counts were recorded for this clonotype. The rearrangement uses TRBV3-1 and TRBJ2-1, with 7 bases aligning to TRBD1. Unmatched junction bases numbered 3, after V lost 4 bases and J lost 0 bases. This CDR3 is 15 amino acids long. The germline CDR1 and CDR2 sequences are LGHDT and YNNKEL (reference sequence). CDR3 sequence reads: CASSLRGLSYNEQFF. CDR3 nucleotide sequence: TGTGCCAGCAGCCTGAGGGGGCTCTCCTACAATGAGCAGTTCTTC.

V and J are TRBV5-5 and TRBJ2-1, with a tentative D call TRBD2 (6 bases). Germline CDR1 SGHKS, CDR2 YYEKEE (reference sequence). The CDR3 length is 15 residues. V was clipped by 0 bases and J by 4 bases, with 11 bases between them. Written as DNA, the CDR3 is TGTGCCAGCAGCTTGGTCCCCCTAGCGTACAATGAGCAGTTCTTC. Its protein product is CASSLVPLAYNEQFF.

This clonotype turned up a few times. The chain employs TRBV5-1 and TRBJ2-3; 9 bases line up with TRBD1. Unmatched junction bases numbered 9, after V lost 4 bases and J lost 3 bases. The length of the CDR3 is 16 residues. Germline V lookup: CDR1 SGHRS, CDR2 YFSETQ. CDR3 sequence reads: CASSATGGAGTDTQYF. CDR3 nucleotides: TGCGCCAGCAGCGCAACAGGGGGCGCAGGGACAGATACGCAGTATTTT.

The chain links TRBV11-2 to TRBJ2-7, with 7 bases fitting TRBD2. The CDR3 is made up of 18 amino acids. V shed 3 bases and J 3 bases; nucleotides not matched to a gene: 17. CDR1 SGHAT and CDR2 FQNNGV come from the germline V gene. CDR3 region: CASSFYPMGEGIDYEQYF. The DNA for the CDR3 is TGTGCCAGCAGCTTCTATCCTATGGGGGAGGGTATCGACTACGAGCAGTACTTC.

This clonotype was counted a few times. Here the CDR3 DNA reads TGTGCCAGCAGCGGACTAGCGGAGACCTACGAGCAGTACTTC. Its translation is CASSGLAETYEQYF. This chain links TRBV6-2 or TRBV6-3 with TRBJ2-7, with TRBD2 matching 10 bases. This CDR3 is built from 14 residues. Germline CDR1 reads MNHEY; CDR2 reads SVGEGT. The V and J ends lost 6 bases and 2 bases, in that order; junction bases with no gene match: 4.

The chain joins TRBV5-1 to TRBJ2-1; unclear D gene. V was shortened by 6 bases and J by 5 bases, with 12 bases between the two germline ends. This CDR3 is built from 13 residues. Germline V gene sequence: CDR1 SGHRS, CDR2 YFSETQ. CDR3 sequence: CASTLTPDNEQFF. The CDR3 bases are TGCGCCAGCACCCTCACCCCGGACAATGAGCAGTTCTTC. The complete variable domain, with remaining parts taken from reference TRBV5-1 and TRBJ2-1, reads KAGVTQTPRYLIKTRGQQVTLSCSPISGHRSVSWYQQTPGQGLQFLFEYFSETQRNKGNFPGRFSGRQFSNSRSEMNVSTLELGDSALYLCASTLTPDNEQFFGPGTRLTVL.

This clonotype was detected only a few times. This rearrangement joins TRBV4-1 to TRBJ2-1; no clear D gene. CDR1 is MGHRA and CDR2 is YSYEKL in the germline V gene. Trimming pared 0 bases from V and 8 bases from J, leaving 14 bases between. The CDR3 runs 15 residues. The CDR3 is CASSQDPPPGYEQFF. CDR3 sequence (DNA): TGCGCCAGCAGCCAAGATCCGCCACCCGGGTATGAGCAGTTCTTC.

The V call is TRBV10-3, the J call TRBJ2-7; D assignment may be TRBD1 or TRBD2 (5 bases each). Germline V gene lookup returns CDR1 ENHRY and CDR2 SYGVKD. Deletions cut 6 bases from V and 7 bases from J, with 13 bases between. CDR3 length: 12 residues. The CDR3 loop reads CAISPGSMEQYF. DNA of the CDR3: TGTGCCATCAGCCCAGGGAGTATGGAGCAGTACTTC.

This clonotype has just a few counts. The rearrangement uses TRBV20-1 and TRBJ2-3; TRBD2 matches at 10 bases. Germline V gene sequence: CDR1 DFQATT, CDR2 SNEGSKA (reference sequence). With 5 bases clipped from V and 6 bases from J, the junction kept 11 bases outside the gene matches. The CDR3 contains 15 residues. The CDR3 bases are TGCAGTGCTTCTCTCGTAGCGGGAGGAGTGGATACGCAGTATTTT. Translated, it gives CSASLVAGGVDTQYF.

This clonotype was observed a few times. This sequence joins TRBV7-2 and TRBJ2-7, with D unresolved. The V end was cut by 0 bases, the J end by 0 bases, with 6 bases between. Germline V gene sequence: CDR1 SGHTA, CDR2 FQGNSA. The CDR3 is made up of 14 amino acids. The DNA of the CDR3 is TGTGCCAGCAGCTTAGCCCACAGCTCCTACGAGCAGTACTTC. Its translation: CASSLAHSSYEQYF.

The CDR3: CASSFLWNTGGDQPQHF. CDR3 nucleotides: TGTGCCAGCAGTTTCCTTTGGAATACGGGCGGGGATCAGCCCCAGCATTTT. This chain joins TRBV12-3 or TRBV12-4 and TRBJ1-5; D not certain. This CDR3 contains 17 residues. Trimming removed 3 bases at V and 5 bases at J, with 20 bases between.

This clonotype has only a few counts. The chain is built from TRBV9 and TRBJ2-1, with 8 bases matching TRBD1. This CDR3 spans 16 amino acids. V gave up 1 base and J gave up 0 bases; unmatched junction bases: 3. The germline V gene has CDR1 SGDLS and CDR2 YYNGEE. CDR3 bases: TGTGCCAGCAGCGTAACTGGGACAGGCTCCTACAATGAGCAGTTCTTC. Translating gives CASSVTGTGSYNEQFF.

The chain employs TRBV9 and TRBJ1-2; a weak D match, TRBD1 (6 bases). CDR3 length equals 14 residues. Trimming removed 4 bases at V and 8 bases at J, with 18 bases between. Germline lookup yields CDR1 SGDLS and CDR2 YYNGEE. The CDR3 spells CASSSHRAAWGYTF. The CDR3, as DNA: TGTGCCAGCAGCTCACACAGGGCTGCGTGGGGCTACACCTTC.

This rearrangement joins TRBV2 to TRBJ2-7, with 10 positions matching TRBD2. This CDR3 is 15 amino acids long. Looked up from germline, CDR1 is SNHLY and CDR2 is FYNNEI. V trimming: 3 bases; J trimming: 3 bases; junction bases outside the gene matches: 5. CDR3 sequence (DNA): TGTGCCAGCAGTGACGTGTCTAGCGGGGGCTACGAGCAGTACTTC. It is translated as CASSDVSSGGYEQYF.

The chain has TRBV19 and TRBJ2-1; D remains ambiguous. CDR3 length: 15 residues. Germline CDR1 and CDR2: LNHDA and SQIVND (reference sequence). V lost 5 bases and J 1 base, leaving 12 bases between the germline ends. The CDR3 protein is CASSPLADSYNEQFF. In DNA form, the CDR3 reads TGTGCCAGTAGTCCTCTGGCTGATTCCTACAATGAGCAGTTCTTC.

CDR3 in amino acids: CASSDSDTEAFF. The CDR3 DNA is TGCGCCAGCAGCGACTCGGACACTGAAGCTTTCTTT. The chain carries TRBV5-1 and TRBJ1-1; no reliable D call. The germline CDR1 and CDR2 sequences are SGHRS and YFSETQ. V lost 4 bases, J lost 3 bases, and 7 bases lay in between. CDR3 size: 12 residues.

To note about this clonotype: A single base separates this from a much larger clone, so it may be a read error. V usage is TRBV4-2 and J usage is TRBJ2-7, with D perhaps TRBD2 (6 bases). Germline V gene sequence: CDR1 LGHNA, CDR2 YNFKEQ. The CDR3 extends over 14 amino acids. CDR3 amino acids: CASIQAGSGYEQYF. The CDR3 coding sequence is TGTGCCAGCATCCAAGCCGGGAGCGGCTACGAGCAGTACTTC.

CDR3 sequence (DNA): TGTGCCAGCAGCCCTCACATGGGGGAGCAGTACTTC. It is translated as CASSPHMGEQYF. V usage is TRBV28 and J usage is TRBJ2-7; D unresolved. CDR3 length: 12 amino acids. Deletions cut 6 bases from V and 7 bases from J, with 13 bases between. The V gene's germline CDR1 is MDHEN and CDR2 SYDVKM.

Worth noting for this clonotype: A junction end diverges from the germline sequence, so it may reflect a read error. This chain uses TRBV7-7 with TRBJ2-2; D is perhaps TRBD1 (5 bases). Germline V gives CDR1 SSHAT, CDR2 FNYEAQ (reference sequence). The CDR3 covers 12 residues. CDR3 protein: CASSYRNGELFF. The CDR3 coding sequence is TGTGCTAGCAGCTACAGGAACGGGGAGCTGTTTTTT.

V is TRBV7-3 and J is TRBJ1-1; D ambiguous. In germline, CDR1 is SGHTA, CDR2 FQGTGA. V lost 2 bases and J lost 4, with 17 bases in between. CDR3 length: 16 residues. The DNA of the CDR3 is TGTGCCAGCAGCTTAGATGCACGGGCGTGGGGCACTGAAGCTTTCTTT. As protein: CASSLDARAWGTEAFF.

This sequence joins TRBV6-1 and TRBJ1-2, with D perhaps matching TRBD1 (6 bases). Germline loops: CDR1 MNHNS, CDR2 SASEGT. V was clipped by 1 base and J by 0 bases, with 12 bases between them. The CDR3 totals 16 residues. The CDR3: CASSEGGGHTNYGYTF. The CDR3 DNA reads TGTGCCAGCAGTGAAGGAGGGGGACATACTAACTATGGCTACACCTTC.

The chain carries TRBV7-6 and TRBJ2-3, with D possibly matching TRBD2 (5 bases). Germline lookup yields CDR1 SGHVS and CDR2 FNYEAQ. Trimming cost V 7 bases and J 3 bases, with 17 bases left between them. The CDR3 loop spans 15 amino acids. The CDR3 region has the DNA TGTGCCAGCATCCAAAAGGGAGTACTTACAGATACGCAGTATTTT. As protein: CASIQKGVLTDTQYF. The whole variable domain, remainder taken from reference TRBV7-6 and TRBJ2-3, is GAGVSQSPRYKVTKRGQDVALRCDPISGHVSLYWYRQALGQGPEFLTYFNYEAQQDKSGLPNDRFSAERPEGSISTLTIQRTEQRDSAMYRCASIQKGVLTDTQYFGPGTRLTVL.

The chain recombines TRBV12-3 or TRBV12-4 with TRBJ2-1; 10 nucleotides line up with TRBD2. Germline trimming cut 5 bases from V and 5 bases from J; bases unmatched to any gene: 6. This CDR3 is 15 amino acids long. This CDR3 is CASSLGLAVHNEQFF. CDR3 sequence (DNA): TGTGCCAGCAGTCTAGGACTAGCGGTTCACAATGAGCAGTTCTTC.